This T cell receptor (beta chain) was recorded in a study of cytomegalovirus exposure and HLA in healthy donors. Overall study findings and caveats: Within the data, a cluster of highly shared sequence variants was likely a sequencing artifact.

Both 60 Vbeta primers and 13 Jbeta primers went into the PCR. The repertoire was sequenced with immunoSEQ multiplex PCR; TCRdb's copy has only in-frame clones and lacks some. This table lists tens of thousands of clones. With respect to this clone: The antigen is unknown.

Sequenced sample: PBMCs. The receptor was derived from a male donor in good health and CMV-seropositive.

CDR3 coding DNA: TGTGCCAGTAGTGTACTATCGGACAGGGTCGGTGAGCAGTTCTTC. Translation: CASSVLSDRVGEQFF. This chain joins TRBV19 and TRBJ2-1; 8 bases are a match to TRBD1. The CDR3 spans 15 residues. V was pared by 5 bases and J by 9 bases, with 12 bases of the junction left unmatched. Germline CDR1 and CDR2: LNHDA and SQIVND (reference sequence). The complete variable domain, with remaining parts taken from reference TRBV19 and TRBJ2-1, reads DGGITQSPKYLFRKEGQNVTLSCEQNLNHDAMYWYRQDPGQGLRLIYYSQIVNDFQKGDIAEGYSVSREKKESFPLTVTSAQKNPTAFYLCASSVLSDRVGEQFFGPGTRLTVL.